The 9 T cell receptor beta chains reported below all come from one sample, sequenced in a study of T cells in localized non-small cell lung cancer. The table came from immunoSEQ multiplex PCR; TCRdb's copy has only in-frame clones and leaves some out. This sample has around 1,600 clones, with about a fifth found just once. The material was lung tumor tissue, obtained before any cancer treatment. The receptor source for this set is a male donor older than 55 with stage I lung adenocarcinoma.

This clone has only a few counts. V and J are TRBV6-8 and TRBJ2-5; D gene unclear. Germline V gene data show CDR1 as MNHGY and CDR2 as SAAAGT. CDR3 size: 14 residues. Trimming pared 7 bases from V and 4 bases from J, leaving 16 bases between. CDR3: CASTPRSSGETQYF. CDR3 in DNA: TGTGCCAGCACCCCCAGGTCCAGTGGAGAGACCCAGTACTTC.

As concerns this clone: This is likely a read error, given that the CDR3 carries no conserved phenylalanine or tryptophan at its end. No DNA is shown, since the ends of the CDR3 on it are uncertain; the CDR3 is the one TCRdb lists. This chain links TRBV1 with TRBJ1-2. TRBV1 counts as a pseudogene. The CDR3 spans 14 residues, counting both ends. The CDR3 is CTSRHSGLCERPMA.

This clone turned up a few times. V is TRBV6-8 and J is TRBJ2-7, with 7 bases identical to TRBD1. The ends lost 2 bases at V and 1 base at J; junction bases unmatched: 8. CDR1 and CDR2 from the germline V gene are MNHGY and SAAAGT. The CDR3 loop spans 16 amino acids. The CDR3 sequence: CASSYARTGDSYEQYF. CDR3 in DNA: TGTGCCAGCAGTTACGCAAGGACAGGTGATTCCTACGAGCAGTACTTC.

This clone was seen a handful of times. This chain connects TRBV19 to TRBJ2-2; TRBD1 matches at 9 bases. Germline V CDR1 and CDR2: LNHDA, SQIVND (reference sequence). V was pared by 7 bases and J by 3 bases, with 3 bases of the junction left unmatched. The CDR3 consists of 14 residues. Written as DNA, the CDR3 is TGTGCCAGTACGGGGACAGGGCACACCGGGGAGCTGTTTTTT. Its translation is CASTGTGHTGELFF.

This clone has a handful of counts. V usage is TRBV11-3 and J usage is TRBJ1-1; no definite D call. Looked up from germline, CDR1 is SGHNT and CDR2 is YENEEA. CDR3 size: 14 residues. Trimming removed 3 bases from V and 0 bases from J, with 8 bases in between. CDR3 residues: CASSLATMNTEAFF. The CDR3 DNA follows: TGTGCCAGCAGCTTGGCAACGATGAACACTGAAGCTTTCTTT.

This clone was counted only a few times. This chain joins TRBV6-8 and TRBJ1-2; the D gene is possibly TRBD1 (6 bases). Germline assignment: CDR1 MNHGY and CDR2 SAAAGT. The CDR3 is 15 amino acids. V lost 0 bases, J lost 3 bases, and 11 bases lay in between. As DNA, the CDR3 is TGTGCCAGCAGTTACTCGGAGGACAGCTACTATGGCTACACCTTC. Amino acids: CASSYSEDSYYGYTF.

The rearrangement joins TRBV19 to TRBJ1-1; 8 bases are shared with TRBD1. J was trimmed by 0 bases and V by 6 bases; bases with no gene match: 3. Germline CDR1 LNHDA, CDR2 SQIVND (reference sequence). This CDR3 region has 14 residues. The CDR3 region has the DNA TGTGCCAGTAGGGACAGGGCCATGAACACTGAAGCTTTCTTT. Amino acid sequence: CASRDRAMNTEAFF.

Judged by abundance, this clone is medium-sized. This chain joins TRBV6-8 and TRBJ1-3, with a possible D match to TRBD1 (6 bases). Germline-derived CDR1 and CDR2 are MNHGY and SAAAGT. Trimming cost V 4 bases and J 6 bases, with 19 bases left between them. There are 16 residues in the CDR3. CDR3 bases: TGTGCCAGCAGTTCGGCACAGGGTGTGAAGTTAAACACCATATATTTT. The encoded protein is CASSSAQGVKLNTIYF.

This sequence joins TRBV29-1 and TRBJ2-3, with TRBD1 identical over 7 bases. Germline CDR1 reads SQVTM; CDR2 reads ANQGSEA. With V trimmed by 5 bases and J by 6 bases, 5 bases remained unmatched. The CDR3 contains 12 residues. CDR3 bases: TGCAGCGTTCGAGACAGGGAGGATACGCAGTATTTT. Protein product: CSVRDREDTQYF.